This T cell receptor beta chain was captured in a study of identical twins. General observations from the study: Beta out-of-frame twin sharing showed a weaker excess.

Notes on this clonotype: The antigen is unknown.

The CDR3 totals 15 residues. V gave up 5 bases and J gave up 4 bases, with 12 bases separating them. In germline, CDR1 is SEHNR, CDR2 FQNEAQ (reference sequence). Template switching created a universal primer site, and the cDNA included unique molecular identifiers. TCRdb reanalysed the 5' RACE reads using MiXCR and keeps one entry per CDR3 protein. The table includes 550,000 to 700,000 distinct CDR3 sequences, less than 25% detected once. The sample also formed part of further work on T cells expressing NK-cell markers. As reported in that work: Researchers got TCR beta repertoires out of sorted CD3+CD56+NKG2C+, CD3+CD56+NKG2C- and CD3+CD56-NKG2C+ T cells. With respect to HCMV, seven of the eight sequenced donors were seropositive, and one was seronegative.

The sequenced sample was PBMCs. This TCR was sampled from a woman aged 18-29 years in good health. The V call is TRBV7-9, the J call TRBJ2-6; no reliable D call. The CDR3 DNA is TGTGCCAGCAGCCCCGTTGAGTACGGGGCCAACGTCCTGACTTTC. Encoded protein: CASSPVEYGANVLTF.